What follows are 9 T cell receptor beta chains derived from one specimen sequenced in a study of beta chain features in type 1 diabetes. The isolated RNA, all of it, was reverse transcribed, so expressed TCRB transcripts were what got sequenced. Method: immunoSEQ multiplex PCR; TCRdb's copy keeps in-frame clones and lacks some. The sample has 150,000 to 170,000 clones, about 8.1% seen once. Sequencing was done on a sample of central memory CD4+ T cells from blood. The receptors were sampled from a man younger than 35 in good health.

The sample holds a few counts of this clone. V usage is TRBV19 and J usage is TRBJ1-1, with D possibly TRBD1 on 6 matching bases. Trimming left V 6 bases short and J 1 base short, with 12 bases between. The germline V gene has CDR1 LNHDA and CDR2 SQIVND (reference sequence). The CDR3 extends over 14 amino acids. As DNA, the CDR3 is TGTGCCAGTAGCATTGACAGGAGGAACACTGAAGCTTTCTTT. It translates to CASSIDRRNTEAFF.

This clone came up many times. The chain employs TRBV28 and TRBJ1-6; D uncertain. V gave up 5 bases and J gave up 10 bases, with 9 bases separating them. The CDR3 is 12 residues long. Germline V gene lookup returns CDR1 MDHEN and CDR2 SYDVKM. The CDR3 region has the DNA TGTGCCAGCAGTCTTTCGCGGTCACCCCTCCACTTT. As protein: CASSLSRSPLHF.

This clone was detected a few times. The rearrangement uses TRBV29-1 and TRBJ2-7, with 9 positions matching TRBD2. The CDR3 loop spans 13 amino acids. Per germline, CDR1 SQVTM and CDR2 ANQGSEA. V lost 5 bases, J lost 7 bases, and 9 bases stayed unmatched. The CDR3 DNA is TGCAGCGTTAGTGCTAGCGGGATCGGGGAGCAGTACTTC. It translates to CSVSASGIGEQYF.

This clone came up a few times. The rearrangement joins TRBV5-1 to TRBJ2-5, with a weak D call TRBD1 (6 bases). The germline gives CDR1 SGHRS, CDR2 YFSETQ. CDR3 length equals 13 residues. Trimming left V 4 bases short and J 2 bases short, with 9 bases between. As DNA, the CDR3 is TGCGCCAGCAGCAGGGACACACAAGAGACCCAGTACTTC. It is translated as CASSRDTQETQYF.

This clone was counted only a few times. The chain recombines TRBV9 with TRBJ2-1, with D possibly matching TRBD1 (5 bases). V was cut by 0 bases and J by 7 bases, with 17 bases left in between. The CDR3 consists of 16 residues. CDR1 is SGDLS and CDR2 is YYNGEE in the germline V gene. The CDR3 spells CASSVDVRQGWNEQFF. The CDR3 DNA is TGTGCCAGCAGCGTAGATGTGCGGCAGGGCTGGAATGAGCAGTTCTTC.

This clone was picked up a small number of times. The chain employs TRBV7-2 and TRBJ2-2; 7 nucleotides agree with TRBD1. This CDR3 comprises 16 residues. Germline V gene lookup returns CDR1 SGHTA and CDR2 FQGNSA. V trimming: 5 bases; J trimming: 0 bases; junction bases outside the gene matches: 6. Here the CDR3 reads CASSGLGTANTGELFF. CDR3 bases: TGTGCCAGCAGCGGGTTAGGGACAGCGAACACCGGGGAGCTGTTTTTT.

This clone was counted a few times. The chain has TRBV7-2 and TRBJ2-4, with D tentatively TRBD1 (6 bases). Germline lookup yields CDR1 SGHTA and CDR2 FQGNSA. Trimming took 5 bases from V and 5 from J, leaving 16 bases between them. The CDR3 extends over 15 amino acids. The CDR3 here is CASSPPRDTQNIQYF. In DNA form, the CDR3 reads TGTGCCAGCAGCCCTCCCCGGGACACTCAAAACATTCAGTACTTC.

Only a few counts were recorded for this clone. The CDR3 sequence is CASSETGRNQPQHF. The CDR3, as DNA: TGTGCCAGCAGCGAAACAGGGCGTAATCAGCCCCAGCATTTT. The rearrangement links TRBV2 to TRBJ1-5, with D perhaps TRBD1 (6 bases). CDR1 SNHLY and CDR2 FYNNEI come from the germline V gene. The ends were cut back, 6 bases at V and 4 bases at J, with 13 bases in the middle. The CDR3 extends over 14 amino acids.

V usage is TRBV30 and J usage is TRBJ1-5; TRBD1 matches at 11 bases. Trimming cost V 0 bases and J 0 bases; bases outside gene matches: 7. There are 18 residues in the CDR3. Germline V gene data show CDR1 as GTSNPN and CDR2 as SVGIG (reference sequence). CDR3 in DNA: TGTGCCTGGAGTGTAACCGGGACAGGGGGGAATAGCAATCAGCCCCAGCATTTT. Its protein is CAWSVTGTGGNSNQPQHF.